The 27 T cell receptor beta chains in this list originate from one sample, sequenced in a study of response to subunit inactivated influenza vaccine. TCRdb fed the RT-PCR reads into MiXCR, producing one record per CDR3 protein. The sample includes hundreds of thousands of distinct CDR3 sequences, 10% to 15% of them seen just once. Here the sequenced sample was PBMCs from blood, taken 35 to 45 days after vaccination. The receptors stem from a man aged 45-65 years who received an inactivated influenza vaccine.

This clonotype appeared a few times. The V call is TRBV7-2, the J call TRBJ1-6, with 8 bases matching TRBD1. CDR1 and CDR2 from the germline V gene are SGHTA and FQGNSA. Unmatched junction bases numbered 14, after V lost 5 bases and J lost 14 bases. The CDR3 length is 15 residues. The CDR3 nucleotides read TGTGCCAGCAGCCGGCCGGGACAGGTTCCCGTGACCCTCCACTTT. Translated: CASSRPGQVPVTLHF.

This clonotype was seen only a few times. The V call is TRBV6-1, the J call TRBJ2-5; D could derive from TRBD1 or TRBD2 (5 bases each). Trimming stripped 0 bases from V and 5 bases from J, with 7 bases between. The germline V gene has CDR1 MNHNS and CDR2 SASEGT. This CDR3 contains 13 residues. The CDR3 spells CASSEAEGETQYF. The CDR3 nucleotides are TGTGCCAGCAGTGAAGCTGAGGGGGAGACCCAGTACTTC.

The chain carries TRBV5-1 and TRBJ2-1; 15 nucleotides agree with TRBD2. V dropped 4 bases and J dropped 2; count of bases not matched to a gene: 7. From germline, CDR1 is SGHRS and CDR2 YFSETQ. CDR3 size: 18 residues. CDR3 DNA sequence: TGCGCCAGCAGCCCGGGACTAGCGGGAGGATATACCTACAATGAGCAGTTCTTC. Amino acid sequence: CASSPGLAGGYTYNEQFF.

The chain recombines TRBV15 with TRBJ1-4, with a tentative D call TRBD1 (5 bases). The CDR3 loop spans 15 amino acids. Germline values: CDR1 LNHNV, CDR2 YYDKDF (reference sequence). V was pared by 0 bases and J by 4 bases, with 9 bases between. The CDR3 sequence: CATSRDGTVNEKLFF. The CDR3, as DNA: TGTGCCACCAGCAGAGACGGGACCGTTAATGAAAAACTGTTTTTT.

This clonotype was detected a few times. This chain connects TRBV5-1 to TRBJ1-1; no clear D. The CDR3 extends over 13 amino acids. Germline V CDR1 and CDR2: SGHRS, YFSETQ. Trimming removed 5 bases from V and 6 bases from J, with 14 bases in between. CDR3 loop: CASRAVGWAEAFF. The CDR3 DNA is TGCGCCAGCAGGGCGGTGGGATGGGCTGAAGCTTTCTTT.

V gene TRBV5-1 combines with J gene TRBJ2-2, with a possible D match to TRBD2 (5 bases). The CDR3 runs 16 residues. Germline values: CDR1 SGHRS, CDR2 YFSETQ. V lost 1 base, J lost 5 bases, and 15 bases lay in between. Written as DNA, the CDR3 is TGCGCCAGCAGCTTGTCGACCAGACGGGGAACCGGGGAGCTGTTTTTT. It translates to CASSLSTRRGTGELFF.

Many counts were recorded for this clonotype. The chain links TRBV7-2 to TRBJ2-7; weak D call: TRBD2 (6 bases). The V gene lost 2 bases and the J gene lost 3 bases, with 11 bases spanning the gap. Germline V lookup: CDR1 SGHTA, CDR2 FQGNSA. CDR3 length: 14 amino acids. This CDR3 is CASSLQSGVYEQYF. The CDR3, as DNA: TGTGCCAGCAGCTTACAATCGGGGGTCTACGAGCAGTACTTC.

The chain combines TRBV9 with TRBJ1-3; D unresolved. Germline V lookup: CDR1 SGDLS, CDR2 YYNGEE. The CDR3 has 14 amino acids. V lost 0 bases, J lost 0 bases, and 4 bases lay in between. In nucleotides, the CDR3 is TGTGCCAGCAGCGTAGGGACCTCTGGAAACACCATATATTTT. Its translation is CASSVGTSGNTIYF.

The sample holds many counts of this clonotype. CDR3 residues: CSARVLGGNVLTF. The CDR3 nucleotides read TGCAGTGCTAGAGTCCTCGGAGGCAACGTCCTGACTTTC. The rearrangement uses TRBV20-1 and TRBJ2-6, with D possibly being TRBD2 (5 bases). The CDR3 is made up of 13 amino acids. Trimming took 1 base from V and 9 from J, leaving 10 bases between them. The germline V gene encodes CDR1 DFQATT and CDR2 SNEGSKA (reference sequence).

This clonotype was recorded a few times. V and J are TRBV3-1 and TRBJ1-1; D is uncertain. The CDR3 sequence is 13 residues long. Germline V gives CDR1 LGHDT, CDR2 YNNKEL (reference sequence). V shed 3 bases and J shed 1 base, with 6 bases lying between them. The CDR3 DNA follows: TGTGCCAGCAGCCACGAGGGGAACACTGAAGCTTTCTTT. Residues: CASSHEGNTEAFF.

This clonotype has only a few counts. This rearrangement joins TRBV7-9 to TRBJ2-5; 10 bases agree with TRBD1. Germline trimming cut 4 bases from V and 2 bases from J; bases unmatched to any gene: 7. The CDR3 spans 16 residues. Germline CDR1 SEHNR, CDR2 FQNEAQ (reference sequence). The CDR3 DNA is TGTGCCAGCAGCTCTCGACAGGGGGCGCATCAAGAGACCCAGTACTTC. It is translated as CASSSRQGAHQETQYF.

V gene TRBV24-1 combines with J gene TRBJ1-2; 7 nucleotides agree with TRBD1. Germline V gene data show CDR1 as KGHDR and CDR2 as SFDVKD. Unmatched junction bases numbered 6, after V lost 5 bases and J lost 4 bases. This CDR3 is 14 amino acids long. DNA of the CDR3: TGTGCCACCAGTGCCCCGGGACAGATCTATGGCTACACCTTC. It yields the protein CATSAPGQIYGYTF.

V is TRBV18 and J is TRBJ1-1; D is possibly TRBD1 (6 bases). Germline V lookup: CDR1 KGHSH, CDR2 LQKENI. The V gene lost 6 bases and the J gene lost 4 bases, with 15 bases spanning the gap. This CDR3 spans 14 amino acids. The CDR3 sequence is CASSPNNRVTEAFF. The DNA of the CDR3 is TGTGCCAGCTCGCCTAATAACAGGGTCACTGAAGCTTTCTTT.

This clonotype was seen a few times. The rearrangement uses TRBV12-3 or TRBV12-4 and TRBJ2-7; 7 bases match TRBD2. The CDR3 runs to 15 residues. After removal of 2 bases from V and 2 bases from J, the junction contained 6 bases not matched to a gene. The CDR3 protein is CASSLLASGPYEQYF. The CDR3 nucleotides are TGTGCCAGCAGTTTACTGGCTAGCGGACCCTACGAGCAGTACTTC.

This sequence joins TRBV6-2 or TRBV6-3 and TRBJ2-5; 10 bases are a match to TRBD2. Trimming at V came to 7 bases and at J to 1 base, leaving 21 bases not matched to a gene. The CDR3 runs to 20 residues. Germline CDR1 and CDR2: MNHEY and SVGEGT. The CDR3 loop reads CASNRLPLAGAMMSQETQYF. In DNA form, the CDR3 reads TGTGCCAGCAACCGACTCCCGCTAGCGGGAGCGATGATGAGCCAAGAGACCCAGTACTTC.

This clonotype has a handful of counts. As DNA, the CDR3 is TGTGCCAGCAGTCCCCGCGGTAGTGGGGACGAGCAGTACTTC. As protein: CASSPRGSGDEQYF. This sequence joins TRBV6-1 and TRBJ2-7, with no clear D. Between the trimmed V and J ends, which lost 5 bases and 5 bases, there was a span of 16 bases. CDR3 length: 14 amino acids. Germline V gene sequence: CDR1 MNHNS, CDR2 SASEGT.

This clonotype was seen at least ten times. The chain joins TRBV5-1 to TRBJ2-5, with D perhaps matching TRBD1 or TRBD2 (9 bases each). V lost 3 bases, J lost 2 bases, and 20 bases lay in between. The CDR3 extends over 17 amino acids. Germline CDR1 and CDR2: SGHRS and YFSETQ. DNA for the CDR3: TGCGCCAGCAGCTCTAGCGGGACAGGGCCCAGACAAGAGACCCAGTACTTC. The encoded protein is CASSSSGTGPRQETQYF.

The rearrangement links TRBV20-1 to TRBJ1-4, with a weak D call TRBD1 (5 bases). The CDR3 has 13 amino acids. CDR1 is DFQATT, CDR2 SNEGSKA, per germline (reference sequence). V gave up 5 bases and J gave up 7 bases, with 14 bases separating them. As DNA, the CDR3 is TGCAGTGCTGGAGGGGAGGACGGTGAAAAACTGTTTTTT. This gives the protein CSAGGEDGEKLFF.

CDR3 protein: CAAGRGLAGGAYYEQYF. The DNA for the CDR3 is TGTGCCGCGGGTAGGGGTCTAGCGGGGGGAGCATACTACGAGCAGTACTTC. The chain joins TRBV10-3 to TRBJ2-7; 11 positions agree with TRBD2. V shed 11 bases, J shed 3 bases, and the junction held 18 bases outside the gene matches. Germline V gene sequence: CDR1 ENHRY, CDR2 SYGVKD. The CDR3 runs 17 residues.

This clonotype came up many times. This rearrangement joins TRBV7-9 to TRBJ2-1; D unclear. This CDR3 spans 16 amino acids. Germline CDR1 is SEHNR and CDR2 is FQNEAQ (reference sequence). V lost 0 bases and J lost 4, with 13 bases in between. DNA of the CDR3: TGTGCCAGCAGCTTAGCGCCCCCCGTACCTTACAATGAGCAGTTCTTC. This translates into CASSLAPPVPYNEQFF.

The table lists this clonotype with many counts. The J gene is TRBJ2-1, the V gene TRBV7-9, with TRBD1 matching over 7 bases. The CDR3 loop spans 16 amino acids. V lost 2 bases and J lost 3; bases outside the gene matches: 7. Germline CDR1 is SEHNR and CDR2 is FQNEAQ (reference sequence). The CDR3 DNA reads TGTGCCAGCAGCTTACCTGACAGGGATTTCTACAATGAGCAGTTCTTC. It translates to CASSLPDRDFYNEQFF.

This clonotype came up a few times. The chain carries TRBV11-2 and TRBJ2-3, with 7 bases that match TRBD2. The J segment lost 1 base and the V segment lost 8 bases, leaving 9 bases of the junction unmatched. The CDR3 runs to 15 residues. In germline, CDR1 is SGHAT, CDR2 FQNNGV. In DNA form, the CDR3 reads TGTGCCAGCTCCCGGGCTAGCGGAGGCACAGATACGCAGTATTTT. Its translation: CASSRASGGTDTQYF.

This clonotype was seen a few times. The rearrangement joins TRBV12-3 or TRBV12-4 to TRBJ1-1; weak D call: TRBD1 (5 bases). V shed 7 bases and J shed 4 bases, with 19 bases lying between them. The CDR3 loop spans 15 amino acids. CDR3 sequence: CASNHRLRDRTEAFF. CDR3 DNA: TGTGCCAGCAACCACCGACTCCGGGACCGCACTGAAGCTTTCTTT.

Here the CDR3 DNA reads TGTGCCAGTGGGGGGTTGCTGGGGACCGGGGAGCTGTTTTTT. It specifies CASGGLLGTGELFF. The V gene is TRBV2, the J gene TRBJ2-2; tentatively, D is TRBD2 (6 bases). The CDR3 length is 14 residues. The V end was cut by 9 bases, the J end by 5 bases, with 16 bases between. From germline, CDR1 is SNHLY and CDR2 FYNNEI.

This clonotype was observed a handful of times. The chain carries TRBV11-2 and TRBJ2-2; D is uncertain. Germline V gene sequence: CDR1 SGHAT, CDR2 FQNNGV. The CDR3 is 15 residues long. Deletions cut 4 bases from V and 6 bases from J, with 15 bases between. DNA of the CDR3: TGTGCCAGCAGCTGGACCGGGTCTACGGCCGGGGAGCTGTTTTTT. Its protein product is CASSWTGSTAGELFF.

This clonotype was detected many times. This rearrangement joins TRBV5-4 to TRBJ2-3, with D uncertain. CDR1 and CDR2 (germline): SGHNT, YYREEE (reference sequence). Trimming cost V 4 bases and J 6 bases, with 9 bases left between them. The length of the CDR3 is 12 residues. CDR3 loop: CASSTTWDTQYF. DNA for the CDR3: TGTGCCAGCAGCACGACCTGGGATACGCAGTATTTT.

This clonotype was found a few times. The rearrangement joins TRBV6-2 or TRBV6-3 to TRBJ1-3; D might be TRBD1 (6 bases). Per germline, CDR1 MNHEY and CDR2 SVGEGT. CDR3 length: 13 residues. V was trimmed by 11 bases and J by 4 bases, leaving 15 bases between them. The CDR3 nucleotides are TGTGCCTGCTCCGGGACACTCGGAAACACCATATATTTT. Translated, it gives CACSGTLGNTIYF.